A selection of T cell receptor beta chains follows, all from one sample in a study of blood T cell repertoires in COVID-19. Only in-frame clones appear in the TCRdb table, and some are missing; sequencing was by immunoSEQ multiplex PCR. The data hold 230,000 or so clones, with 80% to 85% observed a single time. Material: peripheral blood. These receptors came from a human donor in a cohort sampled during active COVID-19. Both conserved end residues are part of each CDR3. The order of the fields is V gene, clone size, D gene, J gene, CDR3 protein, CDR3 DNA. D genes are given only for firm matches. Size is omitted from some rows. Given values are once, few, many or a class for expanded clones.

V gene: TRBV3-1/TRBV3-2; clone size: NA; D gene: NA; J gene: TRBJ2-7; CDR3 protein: CASSQAIPYEQYF; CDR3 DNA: TGTGCCAGCAGCCAAGCTATTCCCTACGAGCAGTACTTC
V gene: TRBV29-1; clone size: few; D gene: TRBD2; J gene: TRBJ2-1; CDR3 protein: CSVAGLEGNEQFF; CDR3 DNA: TGCAGCGTCGCGGGACTAGAAGGCAATGAGCAGTTCTTC
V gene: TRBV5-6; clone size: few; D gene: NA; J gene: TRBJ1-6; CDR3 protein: CASSFEGRNNSPLHF; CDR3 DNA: TGTGCCAGCAGCTTTGAGGGAAGGAATAATTCACCCCTCCACTTT
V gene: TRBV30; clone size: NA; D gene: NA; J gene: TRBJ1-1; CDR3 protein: CAWSRTGTIYYRGKNTEAFF; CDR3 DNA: TGTGCCTGGAGCCGTACCGGGACAATTTACTATAGGGGGAAGAACACTGAAGCTTTCTTT
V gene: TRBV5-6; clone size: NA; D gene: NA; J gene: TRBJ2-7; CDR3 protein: CASSLNRQGSYEQYF; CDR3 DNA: TGTGCCAGCAGCTTGAATAGGCAGGGCTCCTACGAGCAGTACTTC
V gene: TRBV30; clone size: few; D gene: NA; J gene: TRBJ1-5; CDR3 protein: CAWSEGPYQPQHF; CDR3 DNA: TGTGCCTGGTCGGAGGGCCCCTATCAGCCCCAGCATTTT
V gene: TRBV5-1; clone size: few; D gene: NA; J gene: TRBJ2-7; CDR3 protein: CASSLSEDSKEYF; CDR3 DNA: TGCGCCAGCAGCTTGAGTGAGGACTCGAAGGAGTACTTC
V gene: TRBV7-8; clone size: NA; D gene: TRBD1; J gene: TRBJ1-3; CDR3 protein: CASSSRTGGSGNTIYF; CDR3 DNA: TGTGCCAGCAGCTCTAGGACAGGGGGCTCTGGAAACACCATATATTTT
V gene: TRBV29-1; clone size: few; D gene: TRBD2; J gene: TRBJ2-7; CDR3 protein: CSARLAGGNEQYF; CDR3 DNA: TGCAGCGCAAGACTAGCGGGAGGGAACGAGCAGTACTTC
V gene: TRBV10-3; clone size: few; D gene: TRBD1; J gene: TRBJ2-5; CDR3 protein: CAISESGTGGETQYF; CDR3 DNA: TGTGCCATCAGTGAGTCTGGGACAGGGGGAGAGACCCAGTACTTC
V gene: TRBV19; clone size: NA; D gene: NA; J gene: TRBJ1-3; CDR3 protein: CASTTIGITGNTIYF; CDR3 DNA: TGTGCCAGTACTACCATCGGGATCACAGGGAACACCATATATTTT
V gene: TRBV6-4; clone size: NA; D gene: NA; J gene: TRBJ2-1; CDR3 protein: CASSRRGGEGNEQFF; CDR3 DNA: TGTGCCAGCAGTCGCAGGGGCGGGGAGGGGAATGAGCAGTTCTTC
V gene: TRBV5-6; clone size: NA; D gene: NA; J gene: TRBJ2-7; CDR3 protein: CASSLGGSSYEQYF; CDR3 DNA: TGTGCCAGCAGCTTGGGGGGCAGCTCCTACGAGCAGTACTTC
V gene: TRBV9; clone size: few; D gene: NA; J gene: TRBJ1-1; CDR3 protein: CASSRTTEMNTEAFF; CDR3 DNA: TGTGCCAGCAGCCGAACGACAGAGATGAACACTGAAGCTTTCTTT
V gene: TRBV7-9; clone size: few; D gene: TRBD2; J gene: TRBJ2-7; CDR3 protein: CASSFPTAGYEQYF; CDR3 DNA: TGTGCCAGCAGCTTTCCCACAGCGGGATACGAGCAGTACTTC
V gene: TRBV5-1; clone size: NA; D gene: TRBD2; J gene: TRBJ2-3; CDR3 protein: CASSSTSGRRGDTQYF; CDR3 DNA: TGCGCCAGCAGCTCAACCAGCGGGAGGAGGGGAGATACGCAGTATTTT
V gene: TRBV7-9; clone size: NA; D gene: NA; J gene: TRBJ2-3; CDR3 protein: CASSLEGVVTDTQYF; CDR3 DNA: TGTGCCAGCAGCTTGGAGGGCGTTGTCACAGATACGCAGTATTTT
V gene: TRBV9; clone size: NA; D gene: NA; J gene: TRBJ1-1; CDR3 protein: CASSVSPNTEAFF; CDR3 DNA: TGTGCCAGCAGCGTAAGCCCTAACACTGAAGCTTTCTTT
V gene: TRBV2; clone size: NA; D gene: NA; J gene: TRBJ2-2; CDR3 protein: CARGGGGTGELFF; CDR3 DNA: TGTGCCAGAGGAGGGGGAGGGACCGGGGAGCTGTTTTTT
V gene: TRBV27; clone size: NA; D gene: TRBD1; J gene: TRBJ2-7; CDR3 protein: CASSEQGVYEQYF; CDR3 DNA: TGTGCCAGCAGTGAACAGGGGGTCTACGAGCAGTACTTC
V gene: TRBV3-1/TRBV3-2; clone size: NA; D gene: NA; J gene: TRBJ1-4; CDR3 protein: CASSQKSGKLFF; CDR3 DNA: TGTGCCAGCAGCCAAAAATCCGGAAAACTGTTTTTT
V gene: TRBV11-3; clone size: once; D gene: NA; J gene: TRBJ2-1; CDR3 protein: CASSLVWQSEQFF; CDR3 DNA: TGTGCCAGCAGCTTAGTCTGGCAGTCGGAGCAGTTCTTC
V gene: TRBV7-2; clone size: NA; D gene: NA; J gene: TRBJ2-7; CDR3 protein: CASSLVEGVYEQYF; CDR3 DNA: TGTGCCAGCAGCTTAGTAGAGGGGGTCTACGAGCAGTACTTC
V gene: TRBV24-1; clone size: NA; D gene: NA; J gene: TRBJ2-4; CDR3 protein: CATSDAPETGRAKNIQYF; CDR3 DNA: TGTGCCACCAGTGATGCCCCGGAGACAGGGAGGGCCAAAAACATTCAGTACTTC
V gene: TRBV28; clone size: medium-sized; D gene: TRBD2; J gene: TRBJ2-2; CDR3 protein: CASSKEAGAAGELFF; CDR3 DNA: TGTGCCAGCAGCAAGGAAGCGGGAGCGGCCGGGGAGCTGTTTTTT
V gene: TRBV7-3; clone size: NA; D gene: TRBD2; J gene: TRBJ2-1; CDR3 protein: CASSPLGTSLYNEQFF; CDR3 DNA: TGTGCCAGCAGCCCCCTAGGGACTAGCCTTTACAATGAGCAGTTCTTC
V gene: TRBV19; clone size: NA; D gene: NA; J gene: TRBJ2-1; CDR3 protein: CASSIVGANEQFF; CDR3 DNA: TGTGCCAGTAGTATTGTGGGGGCCAATGAGCAGTTCTTC
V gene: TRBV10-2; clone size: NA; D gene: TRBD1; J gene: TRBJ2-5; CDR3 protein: CASTLGQGAGIETQYF; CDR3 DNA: TGCGCCAGCACTTTGGGACAGGGGGCCGGGATAGAGACCCAGTACTTC
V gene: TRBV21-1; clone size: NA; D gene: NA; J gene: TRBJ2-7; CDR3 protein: CASTIGGKLYGQYF; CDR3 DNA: TGTGCCAGCACCATAGGGGGTAAATTGTACGGGCAGTACTTC
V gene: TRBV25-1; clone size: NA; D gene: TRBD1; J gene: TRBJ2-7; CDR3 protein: CASSDLGTGVDEQYF; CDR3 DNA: TGTGCCAGCAGTGACTTAGGTACAGGGGTAGACGAGCAGTACTTC
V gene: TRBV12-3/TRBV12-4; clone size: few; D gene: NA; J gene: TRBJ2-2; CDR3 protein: CAGTVTNTGELFF; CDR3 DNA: TGTGCCGGCACAGTTACGAACACCGGGGAGCTGTTTTTT
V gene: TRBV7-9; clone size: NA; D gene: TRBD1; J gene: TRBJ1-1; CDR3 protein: CASSLQGALNTEAFF; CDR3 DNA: TGTGCCAGCAGCTTACAGGGGGCTTTGAACACTGAAGCTTTCTTT
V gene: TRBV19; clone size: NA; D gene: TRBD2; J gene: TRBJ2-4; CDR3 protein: CASSLAGDLNIQYF; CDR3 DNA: TGTGCCAGTAGTTTAGCGGGGGACTTAAACATTCAGTACTTC
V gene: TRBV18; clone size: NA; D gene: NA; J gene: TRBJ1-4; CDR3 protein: CASSLVGNEKLFF; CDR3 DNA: TGTGCCAGCTCACTTGTCGGGAATGAAAAACTGTTTTTT
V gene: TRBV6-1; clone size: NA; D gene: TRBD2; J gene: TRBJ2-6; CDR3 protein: CASSEVLGTSSGANVLTF; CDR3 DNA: TGTGCCAGCAGTGAAGTTTTAGGGACTAGCTCTGGGGCCAACGTCCTGACTTTC
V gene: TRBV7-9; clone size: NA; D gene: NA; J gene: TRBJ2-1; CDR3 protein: CASSFGAKLNEQFF; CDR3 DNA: TGTGCCAGCAGCTTTGGGGCCAAACTCAATGAGCAGTTCTTC
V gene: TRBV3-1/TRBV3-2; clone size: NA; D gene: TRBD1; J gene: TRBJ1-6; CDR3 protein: CASSAQGLGSPLHF; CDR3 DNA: TGTGCCAGCAGCGCACAGGGGTTGGGTTCACCCCTCCACTTT
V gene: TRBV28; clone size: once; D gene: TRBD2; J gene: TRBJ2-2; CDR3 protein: CASSLPASGRDTGELFF; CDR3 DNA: TGTGCCAGCAGTTTACCCGCTAGCGGGAGGGACACCGGGGAGCTGTTTTTT
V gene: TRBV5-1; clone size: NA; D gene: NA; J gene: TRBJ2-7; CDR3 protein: CASSLAHSYEQYF; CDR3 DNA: TGCGCCAGCAGCTTAGCGCACTCCTACGAGCAGTACTTC
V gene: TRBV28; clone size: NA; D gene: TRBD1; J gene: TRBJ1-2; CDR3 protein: CASTPAGGASGLYGYTF; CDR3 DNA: TGTGCCAGCACCCCCGCAGGGGGCGCATCGGGCCTTTATGGCTACACCTTC
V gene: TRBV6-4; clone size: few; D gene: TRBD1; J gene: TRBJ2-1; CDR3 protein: CASSDSKGTGDYNEQFF; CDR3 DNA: TGTGCCAGCAGTGACTCGAAAGGGACAGGGGACTACAATGAGCAGTTCTTC
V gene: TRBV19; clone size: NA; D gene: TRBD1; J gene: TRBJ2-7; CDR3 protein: CASSRRSGGFEQYF; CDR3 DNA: TGTGCCAGTAGTAGACGCTCAGGGGGCTTCGAGCAGTACTTC
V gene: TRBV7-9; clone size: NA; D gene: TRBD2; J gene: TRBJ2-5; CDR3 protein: CASSLGGGGQQETQYF; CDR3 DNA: TGTGCCAGCAGCTTAGGCGGGGGGGGACAGCAAGAGACCCAGTACTTC
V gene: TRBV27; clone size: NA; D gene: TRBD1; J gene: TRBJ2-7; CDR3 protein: CASSSWDRVGYEQYF; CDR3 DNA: TGTGCCAGCAGTTCCTGGGACAGGGTGGGCTACGAGCAGTACTTC
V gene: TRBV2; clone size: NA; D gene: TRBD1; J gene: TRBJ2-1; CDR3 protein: CASTSGTGAGGQFF; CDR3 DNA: TGTGCCAGCACTTCCGGGACAGGGGCCGGGGGGCAGTTCTTC
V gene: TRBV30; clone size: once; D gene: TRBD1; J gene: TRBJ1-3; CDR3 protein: CAWSVGVRGQRNTIYF; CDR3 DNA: TGTGCCTGGAGTGTAGGAGTTAGGGGACAGAGAAACACCATATATTTT
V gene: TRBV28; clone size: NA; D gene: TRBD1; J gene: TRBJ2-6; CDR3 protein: CASSSVLGTGTGEAGANVLTF; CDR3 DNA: TGTGCCAGCAGTTCAGTACTAGGGACTGGGACAGGGGAGGCTGGGGCCAACGTCCTGACTTTC
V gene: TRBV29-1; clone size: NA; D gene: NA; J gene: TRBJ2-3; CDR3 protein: CSVSGLVSTDTQYF; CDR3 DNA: TGCAGCGTGTCCGGACTGGTTAGCACAGATACGCAGTATTTT
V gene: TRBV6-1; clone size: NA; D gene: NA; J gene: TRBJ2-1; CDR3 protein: CASSGQALLSYNEQFF; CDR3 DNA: TGTGCCAGCAGTGGACAGGCCCTACTTTCCTACAATGAGCAGTTCTTC
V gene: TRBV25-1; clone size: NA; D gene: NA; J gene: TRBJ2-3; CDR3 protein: CASSDGGPTDTQYF; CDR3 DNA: TGTGCCAGCAGTGATGGTGGCCCCACAGATACGCAGTATTTT
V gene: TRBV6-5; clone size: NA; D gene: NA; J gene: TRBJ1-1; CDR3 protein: CAIMRRGVNTEAFF; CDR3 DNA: TGTGCCATAATGAGGAGGGGCGTGAACACTGAAGCTTTCTTT
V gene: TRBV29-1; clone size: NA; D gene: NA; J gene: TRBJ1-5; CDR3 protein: CSVAWTRDSNQPQHF; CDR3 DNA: TGCAGCGTAGCCTGGACCAGGGATAGCAATCAGCCCCAGCATTTT
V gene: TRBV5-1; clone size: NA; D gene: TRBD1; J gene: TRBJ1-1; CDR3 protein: CASSPPWTGTNTEAFF; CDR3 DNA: TGCGCCAGCAGCCCGCCATGGACAGGGACGAACACTGAAGCTTTCTTT